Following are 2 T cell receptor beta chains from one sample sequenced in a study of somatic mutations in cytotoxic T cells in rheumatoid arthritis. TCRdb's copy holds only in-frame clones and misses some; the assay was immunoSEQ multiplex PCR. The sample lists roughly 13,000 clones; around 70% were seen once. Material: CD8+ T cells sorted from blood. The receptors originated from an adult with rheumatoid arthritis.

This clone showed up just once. CDR3 nucleotides: TGTGCCAGTACCCGAGGACTCAATACAGATACGCAGTATTTT. Its protein is CASTRGLNTDTQYF. V gene TRBV19 combines with J gene TRBJ2-3; possibly TRBD2 for D (5 bases). The CDR3 has 14 residues. Germline values: CDR1 LNHDA, CDR2 SQIVND (reference sequence). V lost 7 bases to trimming and J lost 3 bases, with 14 bases between them.

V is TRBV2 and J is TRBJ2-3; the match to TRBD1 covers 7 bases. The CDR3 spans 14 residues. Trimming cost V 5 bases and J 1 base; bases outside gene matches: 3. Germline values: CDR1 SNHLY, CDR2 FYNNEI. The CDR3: CASSKGTGTDTQYF. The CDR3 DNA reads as TGTGCCAGCAGTAAAGGGACAGGCACAGATACGCAGTATTTT.